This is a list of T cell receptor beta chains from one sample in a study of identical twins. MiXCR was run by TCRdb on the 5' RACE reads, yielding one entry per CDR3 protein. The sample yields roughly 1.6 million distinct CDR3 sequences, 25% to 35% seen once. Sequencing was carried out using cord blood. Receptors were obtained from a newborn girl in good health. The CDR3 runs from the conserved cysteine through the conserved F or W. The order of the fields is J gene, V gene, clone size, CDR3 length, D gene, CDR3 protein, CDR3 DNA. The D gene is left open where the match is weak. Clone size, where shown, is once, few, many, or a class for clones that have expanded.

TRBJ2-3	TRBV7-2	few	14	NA	CASSLMGLPDTQYF	TGTGCCAGCAGCTTAATGGGACTTCCAGATACGCAGTATTTT
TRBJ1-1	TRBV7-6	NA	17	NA	CASSLAVLRNANTEAFF	TGTGCCAGCAGCTTAGCGGTCCTCAGGAACGCTAACACTGAAGCTTTCTTT
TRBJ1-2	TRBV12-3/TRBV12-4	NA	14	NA	CATGGTRGLYGYTF	TGTGCCACGGGGGGCACACGGGGCCTCTATGGCTACACCTTC
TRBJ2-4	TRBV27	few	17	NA	CASSLLGSGGAKNIQYF	TGTGCCAGCAGCCTACTCGGCTCAGGGGGGGCCAAAAACATTCAGTACTTC
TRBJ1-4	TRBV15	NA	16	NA	CATSRDRGRLSEKLFF	TGTGCCACCAGCAGAGATCGTGGGCGCCTAAGTGAAAAACTGTTTTTT
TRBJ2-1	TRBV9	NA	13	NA	CASSIGENNEQFF	TGTGCCAGCAGCATCGGAGAAAACAATGAGCAGTTCTTC
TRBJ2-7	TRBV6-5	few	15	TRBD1	CASSSGQAYSYEQYF	TGTGCCAGCAGTTCCGGACAGGCTTACTCCTACGAGCAGTACTTC
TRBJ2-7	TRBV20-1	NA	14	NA	CSASSGVEAYEQYF	TGCAGTGCTAGTTCGGGAGTAGAGGCCTACGAGCAGTACTTC
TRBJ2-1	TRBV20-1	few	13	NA	CSARDISYNEQFF	TGCAGTGCGAGGGACATCTCCTACAATGAGCAGTTCTTC
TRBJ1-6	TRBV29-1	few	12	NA	CSIREANSPLHF	TGCAGCATCAGGGAGGCTAATTCACCCCTCCACTTT
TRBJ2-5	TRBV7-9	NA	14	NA	CASSLAMSQETQYF	TGTGCCAGCAGCTTAGCGATGAGCCAAGAGACCCAGTACTTC
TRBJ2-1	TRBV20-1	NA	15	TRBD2	CSARDSGLVHNEQFF	TGCAGTGCTAGAGATTCGGGACTAGTTCACAATGAGCAGTTCTTC
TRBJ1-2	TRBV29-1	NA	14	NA	CSALRATGNYGYTF	TGCAGCGCCCTTAGGGCAACAGGGAACTATGGCTACACCTTC
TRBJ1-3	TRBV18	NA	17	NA	CASSPLTGVFSGNTIYF	TGTGCCAGCTCACCATTGACGGGGGTTTTCTCTGGAAACACCATATATTTT
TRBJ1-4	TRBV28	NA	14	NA	CASSFDMVNEKLFF	TGTGCCAGCAGTTTTGACATGGTTAATGAAAAACTGTTTTTT
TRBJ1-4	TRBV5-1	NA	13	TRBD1	CASSHGQEGKLFF	TGCGCCAGCAGCCACGGACAGGAAGGAAAACTGTTTTTT
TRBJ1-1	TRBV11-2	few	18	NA	CASSLFTKRTVKNTEAFF	TGTGCCAGCAGCTTATTCACCAAAAGGACAGTAAAGAACACTGAAGCTTTCTTT
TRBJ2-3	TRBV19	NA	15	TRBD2	CASSRASGLGDTQYF	TGTGCCAGTAGTCGGGCTAGCGGCTTAGGAGATACGCAGTATTTT
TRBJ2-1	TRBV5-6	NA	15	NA	CASSWARGTYNEQFF	TGTGCCAGCAGCTGGGCTAGGGGTACCTACAATGAGCAGTTCTTC
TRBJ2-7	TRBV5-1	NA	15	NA	CASSLVGERGYEQYF	TGCGCCAGCAGCTTGGTAGGCGAGCGAGGCTACGAGCAGTACTTC
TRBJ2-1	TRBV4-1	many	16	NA	CASSQGDSSSYNEQFF	TGCGCCAGCAGCCAAGGGGACTCAAGCTCCTACAATGAGCAGTTCTTC
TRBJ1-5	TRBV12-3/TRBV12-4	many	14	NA	CASSLVGVSQPQHF	TGTGCCAGCAGTTTAGTTGGGGTATCCCAGCCCCAGCATTTT
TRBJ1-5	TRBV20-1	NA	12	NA	CNATFSNQPQHF	TGCAATGCTACGTTTAGCAATCAGCCCCAGCATTTT
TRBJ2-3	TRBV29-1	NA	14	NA	CSVDPGCGTDTQYF	TGCAGCGTTGATCCAGGGTGCGGCACAGATACGCAGTATTTT
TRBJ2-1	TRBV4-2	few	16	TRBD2	CASSQDWRAGYNEQFF	TGTGCCAGCAGCCAAGATTGGAGAGCGGGGTACAATGAGCAGTTCTTC
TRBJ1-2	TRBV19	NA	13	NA	CASRFGQTYGYTF	TGTGCCAGTAGATTCGGACAGACCTATGGCTACACCTTC